Below are 32 T cell receptor beta chains sequenced from a single sample in a study of CD8+ T cells in alopecia areata. Extraction and reverse transcription of RNA yielded cDNA as the sequencing template. Here immunoSEQ multiplex PCR was the method, and the copy in TCRdb shows in-frame clones only, minus some. In the table there are 80,000 to 100,000 clones, around 44% of which are singletons. Treatment defined: oral pan-JAK inhibitor, 5-10 mg twice daily. The sequences come from CD8+ T cells sorted from blood, collected at week 24, from a patient treated with tofacitinib. The source is a human donor with alopecia areata.

The V gene is TRBV7-9, the J gene TRBJ2-3; D assignment may be TRBD1 or TRBD2 (6 bases each). The germline V and J ends were trimmed by 5 bases and 4 bases, with 16 bases remaining between them. Per germline, CDR1 SEHNR and CDR2 FQNEAQ (reference sequence). The CDR3 contains 15 residues. CDR3 nucleotide sequence: TGTGCCAGCAGCCCCCTTGAGGGGGGCGCAGATACGCAGTATTTT. Encoded protein: CASSPLEGGADTQYF.

This clone was seen only a few times. The chain is built from TRBV29-1 and TRBJ2-7; D unresolved. This CDR3 has 13 residues. The germline gives CDR1 SQVTM, CDR2 ANQGSEA. V lost 3 bases to trimming and J lost 1 base, with 10 bases between them. The CDR3: CSVEAEVSYEQYF. In DNA form, the CDR3 reads TGCAGCGTTGAGGCAGAGGTTTCCTACGAGCAGTACTTC.

The gene calls are TRBV29-1 and TRBJ2-7, with D hard to call. Germline CDR1 SQVTM, CDR2 ANQGSEA. The CDR3 runs to 13 residues. V dropped 0 bases and J dropped 3 bases, with 9 bases sitting between them. CDR3 region: CSVEDRNGYEQYF. CDR3 in DNA: TGCAGCGTTGAAGATAGGAACGGCTACGAGCAGTACTTC.

This clone has more than one count but fewer than ten. This chain joins TRBV15 and TRBJ1-5; D is uncertain. Between the trimmed V and J ends, which lost 3 bases and 3 bases, there was a span of 9 bases. The CDR3 runs 14 residues. Germline values: CDR1 LNHNV, CDR2 YYDKDF (reference sequence). Here the CDR3 DNA reads TGTGCCACCAGCAGTCCCGACCTCAATCAGCCCCAGCATTTT. This translates into CATSSPDLNQPQHF. Combining the CDR3 with reference TRBV15 and TRBJ1-5 gives the whole variable domain DAMVIQNPRYQVTQFGKPVTLSCSQTLNHNVMYWYQQKSSQAPKLLFHYYDKDFNNEADTPDNFQSRRPNTSFCFLDIRSPGLGDTAMYLCATSSPDLNQPQHFGDGTRLSIL.

The chain employs TRBV9 and TRBJ2-1; no reliable D call. The germline V gene has CDR1 SGDLS and CDR2 YYNGEE. Trimming cost V 1 base and J 2 bases, with 10 bases left between them. CDR3 length: 15 amino acids. CDR3 region: CASSVKGIPYNEQFF. The CDR3 DNA follows: TGTGCCAGCAGCGTAAAAGGAATACCCTACAATGAGCAGTTCTTC. The full variable domain, completed using reference TRBV9 and TRBJ2-1, is DSGVTQTPKHLITATGQRVTLRCSPRSGDLSVYWYQQSLDQGLQFLIQYYNGEERAKGNILERFSAQQFPDLHSELNLSSLELGDSALYFCASSVKGIPYNEQFFGPGTRLTVL.

This clone has just one count. The CDR3 is CASSPGALVYGYTF. The DNA for the CDR3 is TGTGCCAGCAGCCCGGGGGCACTAGTCTATGGCTACACCTTC. The chain has TRBV7-2 and TRBJ1-2, with TRBD1 as a possible D gene (6 bases). There are 14 residues in the CDR3. Germline-derived CDR1 and CDR2 are SGHTA and FQGNSA. With 5 bases removed from V and 4 bases from J, the gap between germline ends came to 14 bases.

The gene calls are TRBV9 and TRBJ2-1, with D hard to call. The V gene's germline CDR1 is SGDLS and CDR2 YYNGEE. The V gene lost 0 bases and the J gene lost 0 bases, with 4 bases spanning the gap. The CDR3 length is 14 residues. CDR3 sequence: CASSVADSYNEQFF. In DNA form, the CDR3 reads TGTGCCAGCAGCGTAGCCGACTCCTACAATGAGCAGTTCTTC. The full variable domain, its missing parts supplied by reference TRBV9 and TRBJ2-1, is DSGVTQTPKHLITATGQRVTLRCSPRSGDLSVYWYQQSLDQGLQFLIQYYNGEERAKGNILERFSAQQFPDLHSELNLSSLELGDSALYFCASSVADSYNEQFFGPGTRLTVL.

The chain is built from TRBV7-6 and TRBJ2-7, with D tentatively TRBD1 (6 bases). CDR3 length: 14 amino acids. Germline loops: CDR1 SGHVS, CDR2 FNYEAQ. Trimming took off 5 bases at V and 0 bases at J, with 11 bases between the two ends. CDR3 in amino acids: CASSQSGDSYEQYF. The CDR3 nucleotides are TGTGCCAGCAGCCAGTCAGGGGACTCCTACGAGCAGTACTTC.

The chain links TRBV30 to TRBJ1-1; D gene uncertain. With 4 bases removed from V and 0 bases from J, the gap between germline ends came to 9 bases. The CDR3 contains 13 residues. Germline V lookup: CDR1 GTSNPN, CDR2 SVGIG (reference sequence). The CDR3 DNA sequence: TGTGCCTGGAAACGGGGATTGAACACTGAAGCTTTCTTT. This sequence encodes CAWKRGLNTEAFF.

This clone has a single count. The chain is built from TRBV6-4 and TRBJ2-1, with D perhaps matching TRBD2 (6 bases). This CDR3 has 14 residues. Germline values: CDR1 MRHNA, CDR2 SNTAGT. Trimming removed 5 bases at V and 1 base at J, with 9 bases between. The CDR3 nucleotides are TGTGCCAGCAGTTCCAGCGGGTCCTACAATGAGCAGTTCTTC. It is translated as CASSSSGSYNEQFF.

The chain has TRBV4-3 and TRBJ2-5, with D possibly being TRBD1 or TRBD2 (6 bases each). Germline V lookup: CDR1 LGHNA, CDR2 YSLEER. The CDR3 extends over 15 amino acids. The V end was cut by 1 base, the J end by 2 bases, with 11 bases between. CDR3 protein: CASSQGTGTQETQYF. The CDR3 nucleotides are TGCGCCAGCAGCCAAGGAACAGGGACTCAAGAGACCCAGTACTTC.

This clone was picked up a small number of times. The V call is TRBV15, the J call TRBJ1-1, with D hard to call. V lost 1 base and J lost 1, with 10 bases in between. CDR1 and CDR2 (germline): LNHNV, YYDKDF (reference sequence). The CDR3 extends over 15 amino acids. This CDR3 reads CATSRGSGGNTEAFF. CDR3 DNA sequence: TGTGCCACCAGCAGAGGGTCCGGAGGGAACACTGAAGCTTTCTTT.

This clone has a single count. V usage is TRBV29-1 and J usage is TRBJ1-2; D might be TRBD1 (5 bases). Germline CDR1 and CDR2: SQVTM and ANQGSEA. The V and J ends lost 4 bases and 5 bases respectively, with 11 bases between them. This CDR3 comprises 12 residues. The CDR3 loop is CSVVAGEYGYTF. The DNA for the CDR3 is TGCAGCGTTGTGGCGGGGGAGTATGGCTACACCTTC. The full variable domain, with the rest looked up from reference TRBV29-1 and TRBJ1-2, is SAVISQKPSRDICQRGTSLTIQCQVDSQVTMMFWYRQQPGQSLTLIATANQGSEATYESGFVIDKFPISRPNLTFSTLTVSNMSPEDSSIYLCSVVAGEYGYTFGSGTRLTVV.

The V and J genes are TRBV5-1 and TRBJ1-1; 9 bases agree with TRBD1. The CDR3 covers 14 residues. V shed 5 bases and J 4 bases; nucleotides not matched to a gene: 6. CDR1 is SGHRS and CDR2 is YFSETQ in the germline V gene. DNA for the CDR3: TGCGCCAGCAGTCCCGGGACAGGGACCACTGAAGCTTTCTTT. It is translated as CASSPGTGTTEAFF.

The CDR3: CASSGEGSGRNLNTGELFF. The CDR3 bases are TGTGCCAGCAGCGGGGAGGGTAGCGGGAGGAACCTTAACACCGGGGAGCTGTTTTTT. The genes are TRBV9 and TRBJ2-2, with 10 nucleotides matching TRBD2. CDR1 and CDR2 from the germline V gene are SGDLS and YYNGEE. Trimming took 3 bases from V and 2 from J; bases not matched to a gene: 13. The CDR3 runs to 19 residues.

The J gene is TRBJ2-1, the V gene TRBV15, with D unclear. V lost 2 bases to trimming and J lost 0 bases, with 11 bases between them. Germline V gene lookup returns CDR1 LNHNV and CDR2 YYDKDF (reference sequence). CDR3 length equals 16 residues. CDR3 protein: CATSRSWVSSYNEQFF. In DNA, the CDR3 is TGTGCCACCAGCAGATCCTGGGTGAGCTCCTACAATGAGCAGTTCTTC.

This chain connects TRBV7-2 to TRBJ2-5, with 7 bases matching TRBD1. The junction had 6 bases not matched to a gene; V was cut back by 1 base and J by 1 base. Germline V gene data show CDR1 as SGHTA and CDR2 as FQGNSA. CDR3 length equals 16 residues. The CDR3 is CASSLVFSGGQETQYF. In DNA form, the CDR3 reads TGTGCCAGCAGCTTAGTTTTTTCAGGGGGCCAAGAGACCCAGTACTTC.

The chain is built from TRBV27 and TRBJ1-2; D is ambiguous. The ends were cut back, 5 bases at V and 7 bases at J, with 14 bases in the middle. Looked up from germline, CDR1 is MNHEY and CDR2 is SMNVEV (reference sequence). This CDR3 spans 13 amino acids. The DNA of the CDR3 is TGTGCCAGCAGTCCAGGACGATTCTCTGGCTACACCTTC. This codes for CASSPGRFSGYTF.

The chain couples TRBV27 to TRBJ1-4; no definite D call. The CDR3 runs to 14 residues. Germline V gives CDR1 MNHEY, CDR2 SMNVEV (reference sequence). The germline V and J ends were trimmed by 7 bases and 5 bases, with 14 bases remaining between them. In DNA form, the CDR3 reads TGTGCCAGCATAGTTCCGTCTCCAAATGAAAAACTGTTTTTT. It yields the protein CASIVPSPNEKLFF.

The V call is TRBV9, the J call TRBJ2-1; D may be TRBD2 (5 bases). The CDR3 is 11 amino acids. V was cut by 3 bases and J by 8 bases, with 6 bases left in between. Germline-derived CDR1 and CDR2 are SGDLS and YYNGEE. The CDR3 loop is CASSAGYEQFF. The CDR3, as DNA: TGTGCCAGCAGCGCGGGGTATGAGCAGTTCTTC.

The V and J genes are TRBV29-1 and TRBJ2-4; TRBD2 might be the D (5 bases). The V gene's germline CDR1 is SQVTM and CDR2 ANQGSEA. CDR3 length: 12 amino acids. V lost 4 bases and J 12 bases, leaving 16 bases between the germline ends. CDR3 bases: TGCAGCGTTGTAGGAGGCGGAAAGGCTCAGTACTTC. Protein product: CSVVGGGKAQYF.

The chain carries TRBV30 and TRBJ2-1; no reliable D call. The germline V gene encodes CDR1 GTSNPN and CDR2 SVGIG (reference sequence). This CDR3 has 14 amino acids. Trimming left V 4 bases short and J 2 bases short, with 12 bases between. CDR3 sequence reads: CAWTEDPPYNEQFF. The DNA of the CDR3 is TGTGCCTGGACCGAGGACCCCCCCTACAATGAGCAGTTCTTC. The variable domain in full, completed from reference TRBV30 and TRBJ2-1, reads SQTIHQWPATLVQPVGSPLSLECTVEGTSNPNLYWYRQAAGRGLQLLFYSVGIGQISSEVPQNLSASRPQDRQFILSSKKLLLSDSGFYLCAWTEDPPYNEQFFGPGTRLTVL.

The sample holds many counts of this clone. V and J are TRBV7-2 and TRBJ2-1; D is uncertain. Per the germline V gene, CDR1 is SGHTA and CDR2 is FQGNSA. This CDR3 contains 13 residues. V dropped 5 bases and J dropped 7 bases, with 12 bases sitting between them. The CDR3 reads CASSTGRWNEQFF. Written as DNA, the CDR3 is TGTGCCAGCAGCACTGGACGTTGGAATGAGCAGTTCTTC.

This clone showed up just a few times. The V call is TRBV6-6, the J call TRBJ2-3, with unresolved D. Per the germline V gene, CDR1 is MNHNY and CDR2 is SVGAGI (reference sequence). The CDR3 is made up of 15 amino acids. The germline V and J ends were trimmed by 1 base and 0 bases, with 8 bases remaining between them. The CDR3 is CASSYLGRSTDTQYF. The CDR3 DNA sequence: TGTGCCAGCAGTTACTTGGGCCGGAGCACAGATACGCAGTATTTT.

This clone was picked up many times. The V call is TRBV9, the J call TRBJ1-3; a weak D match, TRBD1 (5 bases). The germline V gene has CDR1 SGDLS and CDR2 YYNGEE. The CDR3 has 18 residues. The V end lost 0 bases, the J end lost 1 base, and 17 bases lay between the germline ends. The CDR3 nucleotides are TGTGCCAGCAGCGTAGCTGGTTATAAGGACAAATCTGGAAACACCATATATTTT. This gives the protein CASSVAGYKDKSGNTIYF.

J is TRBJ2-7 and V is TRBV28, with TRBD2 matching over 12 bases. V lost 5 bases and J lost 6; bases outside the gene matches: 8. CDR3 size: 15 residues. The germline V gene has CDR1 MDHEN and CDR2 SYDVKM. CDR3 sequence: CASSPGLAGRGEQYF. The CDR3 DNA sequence: TGTGCCAGCAGTCCCGGACTAGCGGGAAGGGGCGAGCAGTACTTC.

CDR3 protein: CASSFVGQGSYEQYF. CDR3 bases: TGTGCCAGCAGCTTTGTGGGACAGGGGTCCTACGAGCAGTACTTC. The chain couples TRBV7-9 to TRBJ2-7; the match to TRBD1 covers 10 bases. Trimming at V came to 3 bases and at J to 1 base, leaving 3 bases not matched to a gene. CDR3 length: 15 residues. Germline V gives CDR1 SEHNR, CDR2 FQNEAQ (reference sequence). Based on the CDR3 plus reference TRBV7-9 and TRBJ2-7, the full variable domain is DTGVSQNPRHKITKRGQNVTFRCDPISEHNRLYWYRQTLGQGPEFLTYFQNEAQLEKSRLLSDRFSAERPKGSFSTLEIQRTEQGDSAMYLCASSFVGQGSYEQYFGPGTRLTVT.

The chain combines TRBV4-1 with TRBJ1-1; D gene unclear. Germline V gene lookup returns CDR1 MGHRA and CDR2 YSYEKL. CDR3 size: 14 residues. Trimming shortened V by 2 bases and J by 4 bases, and 11 bases separated the two germline ends. CDR3 amino acids: CASSQIPFSTEAFF. The CDR3, as DNA: TGCGCCAGCAGCCAAATTCCGTTTAGCACTGAAGCTTTCTTT.

The genes are TRBV5-1 and TRBJ2-1; D may be TRBD1 or TRBD2 (6 bases each). CDR1 is SGHRS, CDR2 YFSETQ, per germline. The CDR3 totals 16 residues. Trimming pared 2 bases from V and 9 bases from J, leaving 21 bases between. The CDR3 reads CASSFTGFSGGGEQFF. The CDR3 coding sequence is TGCGCCAGCAGCTTTACAGGGTTTAGCGGAGGGGGTGAGCAGTTCTTC.

This clone was counted only a few times. The chain carries TRBV7-9 and TRBJ1-2; TRBD1 is a possible D gene (6 bases). The CDR3 runs 12 residues. The V gene lost 5 bases and the J gene lost 4 bases, with 8 bases spanning the gap. Per germline, CDR1 SEHNR and CDR2 FQNEAQ (reference sequence). In DNA, the CDR3 is TGTGCCAGCAGCGAGGGGGTCTATGGCTACACCTTC. Translated: CASSEGVYGYTF.

The chain links TRBV4-1 to TRBJ2-7; possible D gene TRBD2, 6 bases. Germline V gives CDR1 MGHRA, CDR2 YSYEKL. The V gene lost 4 bases and the J gene lost 4 bases, with 11 bases spanning the gap. The CDR3 is made up of 13 amino acids. Here the CDR3 DNA reads TGCGCCAGCAGCCTAAGACTAGGGTACGAGCAGTACTTC. Translating it yields CASSLRLGYEQYF.

This clone was recorded a few times. The rearrangement joins TRBV29-1 to TRBJ2-3, with TRBD2 identical over 13 bases. CDR1 is SQVTM and CDR2 is ANQGSEA in the germline V gene. Unmatched junction bases numbered 3, after V lost 3 bases and J lost 0 bases. This CDR3 is built from 16 residues. The CDR3 region has the DNA TGCAGCGTTGAGGGACTAGCGGGGACTAGCACAGATACGCAGTATTTT. Amino acids: CSVEGLAGTSTDTQYF.